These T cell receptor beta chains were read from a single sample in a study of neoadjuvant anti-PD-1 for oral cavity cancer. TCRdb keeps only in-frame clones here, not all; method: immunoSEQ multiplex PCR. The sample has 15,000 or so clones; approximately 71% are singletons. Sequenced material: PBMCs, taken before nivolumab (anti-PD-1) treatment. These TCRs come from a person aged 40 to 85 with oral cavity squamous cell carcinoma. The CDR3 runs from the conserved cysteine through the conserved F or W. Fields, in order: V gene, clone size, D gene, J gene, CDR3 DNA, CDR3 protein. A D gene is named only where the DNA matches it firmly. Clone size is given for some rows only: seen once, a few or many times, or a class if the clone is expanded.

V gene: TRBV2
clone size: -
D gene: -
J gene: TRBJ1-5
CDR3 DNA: TGTGCCAGCAGTGAATTCAGTTCGAATCAGCCCCAGCATTTT
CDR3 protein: CASSEFSSNQPQHF

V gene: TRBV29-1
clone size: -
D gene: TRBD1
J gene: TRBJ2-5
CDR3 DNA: TGCAGCGTCCGGACAGGGGGCAGGGAGACCCAGTACTTC
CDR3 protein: CSVRTGGRETQYF

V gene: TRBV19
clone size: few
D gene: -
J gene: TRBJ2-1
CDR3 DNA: TGTGCCAGTAGTATTTGGTGGGACCTTTACAATGAGCAGTTCTTC
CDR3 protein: CASSIWWDLYNEQFF

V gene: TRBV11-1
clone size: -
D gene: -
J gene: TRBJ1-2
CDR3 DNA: TGTGCCAGCAGCTTATCCCCCGGGACACCATATGGCTACACCTTC
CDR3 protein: CASSLSPGTPYGYTF

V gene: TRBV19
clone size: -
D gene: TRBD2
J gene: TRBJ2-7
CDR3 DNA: TGTGCCAGTACCGCTGGGACTAGCGGGGGGTCGCGCGAGCAGTACTTC
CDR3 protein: CASTAGTSGGSREQYF

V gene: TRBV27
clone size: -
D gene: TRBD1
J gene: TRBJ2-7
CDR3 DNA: TGTGCCAGCAGCACAATAGGGATCAGGGGGCGATCCCTCTACGAGCAGTACTTC
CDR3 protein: CASSTIGIRGRSLYEQYF

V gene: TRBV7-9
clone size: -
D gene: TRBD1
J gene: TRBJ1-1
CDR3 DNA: TGTGCCAGCAGCTTAGCCTCAGGGGGAGCTTTCTTT
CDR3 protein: CASSLASGGAFF

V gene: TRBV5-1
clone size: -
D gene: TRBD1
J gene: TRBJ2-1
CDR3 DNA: TGCGCCAGCAGCTTGGTGGGACAGGGCGGGGGCAATGAGCAGTTCTTC
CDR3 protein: CASSLVGQGGGNEQFF

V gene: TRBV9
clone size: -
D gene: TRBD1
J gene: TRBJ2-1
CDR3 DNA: TGTGCCAGCAGCGTAGTAGGACAGGGTTACAATGAGCAGTTCTTC
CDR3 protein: CASSVVGQGYNEQFF

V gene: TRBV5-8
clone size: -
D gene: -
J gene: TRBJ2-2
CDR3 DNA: TGTGCCAGCAGCTTATGGACGGCCAACACCGGGGAGCTGTTTTTT
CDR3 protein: CASSLWTANTGELFF

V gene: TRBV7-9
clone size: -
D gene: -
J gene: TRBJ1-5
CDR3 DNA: TGTGCCAGCAGCTTAGGGGGTGGAGTCGAGCCCCAGCATTTT
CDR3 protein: CASSLGGGVEPQHF

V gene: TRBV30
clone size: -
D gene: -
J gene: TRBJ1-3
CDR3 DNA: TGTGCCTGGAGTTCGAGTTTTGGAAACACCATATATTTT
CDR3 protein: CAWSSSFGNTIYF

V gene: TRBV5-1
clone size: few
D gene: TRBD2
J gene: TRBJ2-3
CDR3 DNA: TGCGCCAGCAGCCCCGGGACTAGCGCGGATACGCAGTATTTT
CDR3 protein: CASSPGTSADTQYF

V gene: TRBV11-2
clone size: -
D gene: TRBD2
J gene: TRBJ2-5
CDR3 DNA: TGTGCCAGCAGCTTCCCGGGGGGGAGTAAGACCCAGTACTTC
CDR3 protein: CASSFPGGSKTQYF

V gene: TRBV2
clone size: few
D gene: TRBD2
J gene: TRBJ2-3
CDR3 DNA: TGTGCCAGCAGTAGTGGACTAGTCAGCACAGATACGCAGTATTTT
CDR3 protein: CASSSGLVSTDTQYF

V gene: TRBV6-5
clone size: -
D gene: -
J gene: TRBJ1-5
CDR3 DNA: TGTGCCAGCAGTTACTCTGGCAGGGCCCCACAGCCCCAGCATTTT
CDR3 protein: CASSYSGRAPQPQHF